This TCR beta chain comes out of a study of T-cell memory formation after mild COVID-19. Whole-study context: TCR clusters were mostly donor specific.

TCRdb itself ran the 5' RACE reads through MiXCR, one entry per CDR3 protein. The profile shows 300,000 to 350,000 distinct CDR3 sequences, 13% to 15% of them singletons. Trimming took off 0 bases at V and 3 bases at J, with 12 bases between the two ends. This CDR3 is built from 14 residues. Germline V gene lookup returns CDR1 DFQATT and CDR2 SNEGSKA (reference sequence). Study-level findings and limits: Unconfirmed was the SARS-CoV-2 specificity of second-wave clones that peaked on day 37. Among clones contracting day 15 to 85, CD4/CD8 was balanced, whereas later expanders leaned CD4+.

This clonotype was seen a few times. Antigen unknown. The TCR originated in a man between 18 and 35 years old who had mild COVID-19 (a few samples of this study predate the infection). Cell type and time point are not known. Sequencing input: PBMCs or a T cell subset sorted from them (not recorded which). The rearrangement joins TRBV20-1 to TRBJ2-7; D gene unclear. The DNA of the CDR3 is TGCAGTGCTAGAGATTTAGGATCGTTCTACGAGCAGTACTTC. It yields the protein CSARDLGSFYEQYF.